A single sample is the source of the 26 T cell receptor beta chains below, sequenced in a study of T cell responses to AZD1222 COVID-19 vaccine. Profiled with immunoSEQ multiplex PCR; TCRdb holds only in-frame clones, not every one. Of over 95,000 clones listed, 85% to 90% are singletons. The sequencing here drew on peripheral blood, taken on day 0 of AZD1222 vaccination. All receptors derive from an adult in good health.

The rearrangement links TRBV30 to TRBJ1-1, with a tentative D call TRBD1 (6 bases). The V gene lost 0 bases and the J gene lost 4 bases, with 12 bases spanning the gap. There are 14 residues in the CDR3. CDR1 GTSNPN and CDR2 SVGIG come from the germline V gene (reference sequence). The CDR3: CAWSVLQGPTEAFF. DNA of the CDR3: TGTGCCTGGAGTGTACTTCAGGGGCCCACTGAAGCTTTCTTT. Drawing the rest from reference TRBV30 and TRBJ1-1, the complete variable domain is SQTIHQWPATLVQPVGSPLSLECTVEGTSNPNLYWYRQAAGRGLQLLFYSVGIGQISSEVPQNLSASRPQDRQFILSSKKLLLSDSGFYLCAWSVLQGPTEAFFGQGTRLTVV.

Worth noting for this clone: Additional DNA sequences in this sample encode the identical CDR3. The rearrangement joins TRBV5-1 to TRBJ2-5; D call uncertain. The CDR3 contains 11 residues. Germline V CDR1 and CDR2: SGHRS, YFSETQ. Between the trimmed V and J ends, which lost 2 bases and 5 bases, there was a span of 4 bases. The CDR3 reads CASSLEETQYF. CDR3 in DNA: TGCGCCAGCAGCTTAGAGGAGACCCAGTACTTC.

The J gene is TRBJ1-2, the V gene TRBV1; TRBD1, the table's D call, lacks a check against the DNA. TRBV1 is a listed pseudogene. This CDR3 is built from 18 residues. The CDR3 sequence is CTSSQALCRQPVCYGYTF. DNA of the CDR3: TGCACCAGCAGCCAAGCCTTATGTAGACAGCCCGTTTGCTATGGCTACACCTTC.

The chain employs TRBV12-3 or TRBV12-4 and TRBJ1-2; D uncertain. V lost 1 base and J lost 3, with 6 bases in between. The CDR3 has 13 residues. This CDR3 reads CASSLDRDYGYTF. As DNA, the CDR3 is TGTGCCAGCAGTTTAGACCGCGACTATGGCTACACCTTC.

For the CDR3, the DNA is TGCAGTGCTCTACTAAGAGAGACCCAGTACTTC. It yields the protein CSALLRETQYF. The J gene is TRBJ2-5, the V gene TRBV20-1; D is unresolved. The CDR3 sequence is 11 residues long. The V gene's germline CDR1 is DFQATT and CDR2 SNEGSKA (reference sequence). V lost 5 bases and J lost 4, with 8 bases in between.

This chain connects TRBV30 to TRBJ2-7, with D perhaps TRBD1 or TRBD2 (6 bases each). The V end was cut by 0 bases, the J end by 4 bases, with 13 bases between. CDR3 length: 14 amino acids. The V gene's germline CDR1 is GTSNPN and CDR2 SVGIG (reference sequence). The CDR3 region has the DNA TGTGCCTGGAGTGTAAAGGGGGGCCGGTACGAGCAGTACTTC. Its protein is CAWSVKGGRYEQYF.

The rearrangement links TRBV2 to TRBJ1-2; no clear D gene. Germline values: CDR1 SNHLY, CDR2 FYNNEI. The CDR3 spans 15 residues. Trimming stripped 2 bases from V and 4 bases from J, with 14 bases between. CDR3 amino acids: CASSEYFSARYGYTF. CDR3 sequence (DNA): TGTGCCAGCAGTGAATATTTTTCTGCGCGCTATGGCTACACCTTC.

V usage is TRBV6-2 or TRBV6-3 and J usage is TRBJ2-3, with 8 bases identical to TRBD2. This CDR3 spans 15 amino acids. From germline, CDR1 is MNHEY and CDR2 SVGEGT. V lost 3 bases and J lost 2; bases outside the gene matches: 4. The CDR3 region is CASSYSGGHTDTQYF. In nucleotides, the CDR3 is TGTGCCAGCAGTTATTCGGGAGGGCACACAGATACGCAGTATTTT.

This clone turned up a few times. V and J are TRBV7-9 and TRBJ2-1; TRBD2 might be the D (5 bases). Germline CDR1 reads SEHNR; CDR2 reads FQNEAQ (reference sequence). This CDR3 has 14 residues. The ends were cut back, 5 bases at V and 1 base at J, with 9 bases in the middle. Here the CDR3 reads CASSRTDSYNEQFF. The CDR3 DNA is TGTGCCAGCAGCAGGACTGATTCCTACAATGAGCAGTTCTTC.

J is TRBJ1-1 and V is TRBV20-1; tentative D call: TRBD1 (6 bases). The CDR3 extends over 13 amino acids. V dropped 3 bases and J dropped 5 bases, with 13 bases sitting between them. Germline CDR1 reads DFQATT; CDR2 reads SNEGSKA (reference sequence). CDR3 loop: CSASAGVRTEAFF. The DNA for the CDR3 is TGCAGTGCTAGTGCAGGGGTGCGGACTGAAGCTTTCTTT.

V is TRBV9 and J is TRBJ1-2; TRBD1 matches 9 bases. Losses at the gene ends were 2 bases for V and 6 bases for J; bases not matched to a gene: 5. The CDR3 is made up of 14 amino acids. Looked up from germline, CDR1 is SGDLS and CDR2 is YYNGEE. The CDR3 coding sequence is TGTGCCAGCAGCGTGAGACAGGGGGAGAATGGCTACACCTTC. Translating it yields CASSVRQGENGYTF.

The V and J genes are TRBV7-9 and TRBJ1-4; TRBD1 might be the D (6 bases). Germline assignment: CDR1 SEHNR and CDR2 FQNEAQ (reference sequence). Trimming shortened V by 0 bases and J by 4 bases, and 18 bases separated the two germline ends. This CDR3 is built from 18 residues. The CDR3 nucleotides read TGTGCCAGCAGCTTAGCGCAAGGAGGACAGCCACTTAATGAAAAACTGTTTTTT. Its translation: CASSLAQGGQPLNEKLFF.

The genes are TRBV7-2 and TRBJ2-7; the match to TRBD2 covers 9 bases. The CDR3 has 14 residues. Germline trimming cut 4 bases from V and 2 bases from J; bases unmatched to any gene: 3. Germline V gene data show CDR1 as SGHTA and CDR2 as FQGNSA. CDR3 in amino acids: CASSSLAGAYEQYF. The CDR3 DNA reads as TGTGCCAGCAGCTCCTTAGCGGGAGCCTACGAGCAGTACTTC. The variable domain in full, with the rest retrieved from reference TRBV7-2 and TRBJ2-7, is GAGVSQSPSNKVTEKGKDVELRCDPISGHTALYWYRQSLGQGLEFLIYFQGNSAPDKSGLPSDRFSAERTGGSVSTLTIQRTQQEDSAVYLCASSSLAGAYEQYFGPGTRLTVT.

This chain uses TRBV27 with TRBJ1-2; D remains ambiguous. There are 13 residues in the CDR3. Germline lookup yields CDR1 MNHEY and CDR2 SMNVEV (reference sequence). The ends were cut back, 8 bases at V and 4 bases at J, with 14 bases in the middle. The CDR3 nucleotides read TGTGCCAGCGGCAAAGAGGTACCCTATGGCTACACCTTC. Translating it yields CASGKEVPYGYTF.

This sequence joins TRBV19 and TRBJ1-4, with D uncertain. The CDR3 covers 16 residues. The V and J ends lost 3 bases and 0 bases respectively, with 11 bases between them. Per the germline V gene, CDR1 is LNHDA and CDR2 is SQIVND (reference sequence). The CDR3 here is CASSMIRGTTNEKLFF. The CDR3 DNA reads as TGTGCCAGTAGTATGATCCGGGGAACAACTAATGAAAAACTGTTTTTT.

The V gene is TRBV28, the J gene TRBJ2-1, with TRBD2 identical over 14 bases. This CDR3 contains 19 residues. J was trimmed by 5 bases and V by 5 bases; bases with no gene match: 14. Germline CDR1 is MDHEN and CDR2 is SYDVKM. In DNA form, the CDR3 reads TGTGCCAGCAGTAGATCGGGACTAGCGGGAGTGGGGCTAAACAATGAGCAGTTCTTC. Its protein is CASSRSGLAGVGLNNEQFF.

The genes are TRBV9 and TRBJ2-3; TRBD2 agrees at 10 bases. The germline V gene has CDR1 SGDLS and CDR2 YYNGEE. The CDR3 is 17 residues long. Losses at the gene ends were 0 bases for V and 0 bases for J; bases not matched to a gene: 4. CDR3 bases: TGTGCCAGCAGCGTAGACATAGCGGGAGGCAGCACAGATACGCAGTATTTT. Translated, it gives CASSVDIAGGSTDTQYF.

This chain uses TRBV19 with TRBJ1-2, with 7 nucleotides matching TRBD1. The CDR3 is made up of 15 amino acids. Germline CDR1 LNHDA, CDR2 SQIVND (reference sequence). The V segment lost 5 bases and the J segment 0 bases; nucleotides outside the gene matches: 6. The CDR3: CASSETRGANYGYTF. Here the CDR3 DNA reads TGTGCCAGTAGTGAAACCAGGGGGGCTAACTATGGCTACACCTTC.

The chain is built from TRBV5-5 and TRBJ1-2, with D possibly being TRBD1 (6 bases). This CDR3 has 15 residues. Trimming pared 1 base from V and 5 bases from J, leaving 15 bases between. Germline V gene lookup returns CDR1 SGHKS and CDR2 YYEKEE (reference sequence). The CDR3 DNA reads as TGTGCCAGCAGCTTGATGATAGGACAGTTGTATGGCTACACCTTC. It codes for CASSLMIGQLYGYTF.

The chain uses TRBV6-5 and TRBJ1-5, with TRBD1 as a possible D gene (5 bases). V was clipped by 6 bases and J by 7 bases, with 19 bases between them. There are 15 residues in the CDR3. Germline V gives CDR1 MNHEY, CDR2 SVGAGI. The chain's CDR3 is CASSLDSSPHQPQHF. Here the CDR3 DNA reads TGTGCCAGCAGCCTCGACAGTAGTCCACACCAGCCCCAGCATTTT.

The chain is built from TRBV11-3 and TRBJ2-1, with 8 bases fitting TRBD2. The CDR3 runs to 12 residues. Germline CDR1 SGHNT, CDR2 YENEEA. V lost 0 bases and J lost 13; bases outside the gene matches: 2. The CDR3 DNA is TGTGCCAGCAGCTTAGAAGGGACTAGACAGTTCTTC. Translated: CASSLEGTRQFF. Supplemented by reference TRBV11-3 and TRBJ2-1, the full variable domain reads EAGVVQSPRYKIIEKKQPVAFWCNPISGHNTLYWYLQNLGQGPELLIRYENEEAVDDSQLPKDRFSAERLKGVDSTLKIQPAELGDSAVYLCASSLEGTRQFFGPGTRLTVL.

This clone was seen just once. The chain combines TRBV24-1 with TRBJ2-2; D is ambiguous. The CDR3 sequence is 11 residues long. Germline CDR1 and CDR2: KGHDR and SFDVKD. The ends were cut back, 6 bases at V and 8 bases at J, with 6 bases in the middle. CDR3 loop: CATSNLGELFF. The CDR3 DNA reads TGTGCCACCAGTAACTTGGGGGAGCTGTTTTTT.

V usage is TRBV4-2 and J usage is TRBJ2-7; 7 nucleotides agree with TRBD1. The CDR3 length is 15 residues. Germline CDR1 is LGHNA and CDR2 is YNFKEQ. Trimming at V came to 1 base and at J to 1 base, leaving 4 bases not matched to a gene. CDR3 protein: CASSQVDRESYEQYF. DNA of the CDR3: TGTGCCAGCAGCCAAGTTGACAGGGAGTCCTACGAGCAGTACTTC.

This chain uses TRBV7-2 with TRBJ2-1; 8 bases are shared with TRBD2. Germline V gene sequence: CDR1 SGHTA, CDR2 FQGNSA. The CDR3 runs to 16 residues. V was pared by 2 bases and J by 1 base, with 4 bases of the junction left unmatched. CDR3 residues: CASSLFGRVSYNEQFF. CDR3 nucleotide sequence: TGTGCCAGCAGCTTATTCGGGAGGGTTTCCTACAATGAGCAGTTCTTC.

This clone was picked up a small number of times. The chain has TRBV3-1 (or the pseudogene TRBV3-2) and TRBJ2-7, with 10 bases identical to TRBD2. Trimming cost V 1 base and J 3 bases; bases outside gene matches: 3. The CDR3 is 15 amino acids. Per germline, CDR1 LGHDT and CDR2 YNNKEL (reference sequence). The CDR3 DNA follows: TGTGCCAGCAGCCAAGCTAGCGGGAGTCACTACGAGCAGTACTTC. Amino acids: CASSQASGSHYEQYF.

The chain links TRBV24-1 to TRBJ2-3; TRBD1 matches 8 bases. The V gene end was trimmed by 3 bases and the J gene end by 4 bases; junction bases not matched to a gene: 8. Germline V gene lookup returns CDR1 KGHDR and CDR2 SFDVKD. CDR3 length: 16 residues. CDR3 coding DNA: TGTGCCACCAGTGATCTTGGGACAGGACGGGCAGATACGCAGTATTTT. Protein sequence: CATSDLGTGRADTQYF.